This T cell receptor (beta chain) appears in the sequencing data of a study of shared clonotypes between healthy human individuals. Study summary: Donors had three CD4 naive, three CD4 memory, two CD8 naive and one CD8 memory plate apiece. Overall study findings and caveats: Shared clonotypes across all four donors exceeded non-shared ones in generation probability.

A note on this clone: Its antigen is unknown.

This table comes from immunoSEQ multiplex PCR, and its TCRdb copy is limited to in-frame clones, with some not included. This sample has about 800,000 clones, with approximately 97% found just once. The CDR3 spans 14 residues. V was trimmed by 6 bases and J by 0 bases, leaving 12 bases between them. Per the germline V gene, CDR1 is MDHEN and CDR2 is SYDVKM. Naive CD8 cells comprised CD45RO-negative, CCR7-positively selected cells, excluding terminally differentiated effector memory CD45RA+ cells. The clonotype was recovered from a man under 40 in good health. This sequence joins TRBV28 and TRBJ2-7, with D maybe TRBD1 (6 bases). Sequenced: naive CD8+ T cells sorted from blood. The CDR3 protein is CASREHRDSYEQYF. The DNA for the CDR3 is TGTGCCAGCAGAGAACACAGGGACTCCTACGAGCAGTACTTC.